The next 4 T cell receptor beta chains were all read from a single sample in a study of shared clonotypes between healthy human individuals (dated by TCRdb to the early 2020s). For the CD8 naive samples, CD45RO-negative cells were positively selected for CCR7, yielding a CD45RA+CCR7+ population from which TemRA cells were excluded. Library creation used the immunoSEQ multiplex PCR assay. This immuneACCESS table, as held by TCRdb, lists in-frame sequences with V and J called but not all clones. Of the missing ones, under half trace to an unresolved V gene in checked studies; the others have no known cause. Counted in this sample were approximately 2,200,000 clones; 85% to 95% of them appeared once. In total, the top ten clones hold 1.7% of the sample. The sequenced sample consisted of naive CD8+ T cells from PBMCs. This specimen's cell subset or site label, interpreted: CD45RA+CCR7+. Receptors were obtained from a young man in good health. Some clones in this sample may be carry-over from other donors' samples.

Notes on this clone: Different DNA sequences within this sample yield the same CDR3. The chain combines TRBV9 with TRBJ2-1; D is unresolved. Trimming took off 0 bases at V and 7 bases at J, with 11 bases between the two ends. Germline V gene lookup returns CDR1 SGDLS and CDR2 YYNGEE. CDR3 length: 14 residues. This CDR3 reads CASSVEGRVNEQFF. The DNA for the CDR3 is TGTGCCAGCAGCGTAGAGGGTCGTGTAAATGAGCAGTTCTTC. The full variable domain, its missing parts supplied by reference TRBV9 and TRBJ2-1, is DSGVTQTPKHLITATGQRVTLRCSPRSGDLSVYWYQQSLDQGLQFLIQYYNGEERAKGNILERFSAQQFPDLHSELNLSSLELGDSALYFCASSVEGRVNEQFFGPGTRLTVL.

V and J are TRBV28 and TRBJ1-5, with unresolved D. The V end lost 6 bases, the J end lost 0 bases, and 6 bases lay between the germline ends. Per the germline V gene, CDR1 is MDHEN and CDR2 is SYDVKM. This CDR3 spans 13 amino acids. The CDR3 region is CASRRYSNQPQHF. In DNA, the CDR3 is TGTGCCAGCAGACGCTATAGCAATCAGCCCCAGCATTTT.

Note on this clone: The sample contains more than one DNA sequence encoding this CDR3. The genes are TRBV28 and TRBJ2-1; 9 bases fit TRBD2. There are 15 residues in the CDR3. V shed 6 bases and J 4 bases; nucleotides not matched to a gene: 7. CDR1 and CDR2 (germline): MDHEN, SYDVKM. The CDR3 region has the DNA TGTGCCAGCAGCATACTAGCGGGCGCATACAATGAGCAGTTCTTC. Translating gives CASSILAGAYNEQFF.

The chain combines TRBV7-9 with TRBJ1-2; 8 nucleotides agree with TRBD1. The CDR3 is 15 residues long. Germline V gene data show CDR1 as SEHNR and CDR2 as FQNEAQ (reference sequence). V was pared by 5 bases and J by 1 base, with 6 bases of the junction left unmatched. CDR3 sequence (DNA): TGTGCCAGCAGCCACGGACAGGGTTTTAACTATGGCTACACCTTC. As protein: CASSHGQGFNYGYTF.